The clone carrying this T cell receptor beta chain was seen more than once but under ten times. Its target is not known. The data derive from a study of response to subunit inactivated influenza vaccine. General observations from the study: Each seasonal influenza vaccination recruits few new T cells, the authors suggested.

The CDR3 sequence is 16 residues long. V lost 4 bases and J lost 7, with 22 bases in between. Germline V gene data show CDR1 as SGHAT and CDR2 as FQNNGV. Each CDR3 protein gets one entry after TCRdb re-called the RT-PCR reads with MiXCR. The table has 500,000 to 650,000 distinct CDR3 sequences, 7.6% seen once; the top ten hold 13%. The sequence was collected from a man in his fifties or sixties who received an inactivated influenza vaccine. This chain uses TRBV11-2 with TRBJ1-2; D is possibly TRBD1 (5 bases). The sequencing here drew on PBMCs from blood, taken about 23 months after vaccination. CDR3 loop: CASSSLKHRWGGGYTF. As DNA, the CDR3 is TGTGCCAGCAGCTCACTTAAACATCGGTGGGGGGGTGGCTACACCTTC. The whole variable domain, remainder taken from reference TRBV11-2 and TRBJ1-2, is EAGVAQSPRYKIIEKRQSVAFWCNPISGHATLYWYQQILGQGPKLLIQFQNNGVVDDSQLPKDRFSAERLKGVDSTLKIQPAKLEDSAVYLCASSSLKHRWGGGYTFGSGTRLTVV.